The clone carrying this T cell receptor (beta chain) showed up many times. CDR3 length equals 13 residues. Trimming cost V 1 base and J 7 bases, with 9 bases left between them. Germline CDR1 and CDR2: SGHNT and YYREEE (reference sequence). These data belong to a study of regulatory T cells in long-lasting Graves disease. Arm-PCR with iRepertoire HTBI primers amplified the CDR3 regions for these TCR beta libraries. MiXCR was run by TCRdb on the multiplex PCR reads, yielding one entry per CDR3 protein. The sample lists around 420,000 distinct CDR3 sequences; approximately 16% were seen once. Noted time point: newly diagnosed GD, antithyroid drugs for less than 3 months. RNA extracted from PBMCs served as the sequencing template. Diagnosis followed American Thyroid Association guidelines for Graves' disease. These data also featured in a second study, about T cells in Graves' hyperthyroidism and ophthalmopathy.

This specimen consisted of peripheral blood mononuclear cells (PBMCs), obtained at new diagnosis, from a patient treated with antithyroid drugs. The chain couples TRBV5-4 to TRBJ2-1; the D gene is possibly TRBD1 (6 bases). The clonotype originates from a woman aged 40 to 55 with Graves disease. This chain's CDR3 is CASSLWTANEQFF. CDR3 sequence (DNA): TGTGCCAGCAGCTTGTGGACAGCAAATGAGCAGTTCTTC.